This passage covers 30 T cell receptor beta chains from one sample sequenced in a study of tissue T cells after allogeneic stem cell transplantation. Time point defined: mouse harvest day 7 after allogeneic transplant. Mouse grafts combined 10^7 T-cell-depleted bone marrow cells with 10^6 splenic CD5+ T cells. The repertoire was sequenced with immunoSEQ multiplex PCR; TCRdb's copy has only in-frame clones and lacks some. This sample carries about 9,300 clones, about 47% of them seen once, and the ten largest clones take approximately 7.1%. The sample consisted of gut tissue. The receptors were sampled from a female BALB/c mouse given C57BL/6 T cells with graft-versus-host disease after an allogeneic hematopoietic cell transplant.

This clone is judged medium-sized (0.01 to 0.1%). The listed genes are named as in mouse. The read is 1 residue too short to cover the CDR3 end, so that end is filled in from the germline J gene. The chain carries TRBV24 and TRBJ1-4; unclear D gene. CDR3 length: 12 amino acids. V lost 3 bases and J lost 6, with 5 bases in between. CDR1 is KGHTA and CDR2 is FRNEEI in the germline V gene. The CDR3 DNA, read in part, is TGTGCCAGCAGTCTAGGGCACGAAAGATTATTT. The encoded protein is CASSLGHERLF. The entire CDR3 sequence reads CASSLGHERLFF.

This clone was recorded a few times. Here the gene names and germline are mouse. Sequencing ends 1 residue short of the CDR3 end; the germline J gene provides the rest. The V call is TRBV3, the J call TRBJ2-7; 11 bases line up with TRBD2. Germline V gene sequence: CDR1 SNHLY, CDR2 FYNGKV (reference sequence). The length of the CDR3 is 12 residues. V lost 6 bases, J lost 5 bases, and 0 bases stayed unmatched. CDR3 loop: CASRLGGHEQYF. The covered CDR3 bases are TGTGCCAGCAGACTGGGGGGGCATGAACAGTAC.

This clone has more than one count but fewer than ten. The germline and genes are mouse ones. The CDR3 extends 1 residue past the end of the read, so its final part is completed from the germline J gene. The rearrangement uses TRBV13-1 and TRBJ2-5; possible D gene TRBD1, 6 bases. The CDR3 sequence is 13 residues long. The germline V gene encodes CDR1 NSHNY and CDR2 SYGAGN. V lost 0 bases, J lost 6 bases, and 8 bases lay in between. This CDR3 reads CASSDDRVDTQYF. The CDR3 DNA, read in part, is TGTGCCAGCAGTGATGACAGGGTTGACACCCAGTAC.

As to this clone: Gene names are mouse gene names. The read ends 1 residue early relative to the CDR3; the germline J gene fills the gap. The chain employs TRBV26 and TRBJ2-7, with TRBD2 matching 13 bases. CDR1 KGHPV and CDR2 FQNQEV come from the germline V gene (reference sequence). This CDR3 is built from 14 residues. V shed 6 bases, J shed 5 bases, and the junction held 4 bases outside the gene matches. CDR3 amino acids: CASRDWGGADEQYF. The sequenced part of the CDR3 DNA is TGTGCCAGCAGGGACTGGGGGGGCGCGGATGAACAGTAC.

This clone was seen a few times. Genes and germline come from the mouse. Sequencing ends 1 residue short of the CDR3 end; the germline J gene provides the rest. J is TRBJ2-7 and V is TRBV31; D not certain. CDR3 size: 13 residues. V lost 1 base and J 0 bases, leaving 7 bases between the germline ends. The germline V gene encodes CDR1 GKSSPN and CDR2 SITVG. The CDR3 sequence: CAWSRQSSYEQYF. The part of the CDR3 DNA that was read is TGTGCCTGGAGTCGACAAAGCTCCTATGAACAGTAC.

Remarks on this clone: Germline and genes: mouse. The read terminates 1 residue ahead of where the CDR3 ends, so the germline J gene completes it. The chain has TRBV19 and TRBJ2-4, with D perhaps assigned TRBD1 or TRBD2 (5 bases each). The germline V and J ends were trimmed by 2 bases and 1 base, with 11 bases remaining between them. This CDR3 region has 15 residues. Germline CDR1 is FNHDT and CDR2 is SITEND (reference sequence). The part of the CDR3 DNA that was read is TGTGCCAGCAGTATCCAGGGTGGGGGTCAAAACACCTTGTAC. Protein sequence: CASSIQGGGQNTLY. The whole CDR3 protein is CASSIQGGGQNTLYF.

About this clone: Gene names refer to mouse genes. The missing CDR3 end, 1 residue past where the read stops, is filled in from the germline J gene. The chain is built from TRBV26 and TRBJ2-1; D possibly corresponds to TRBD1 (6 bases). This CDR3 is built from 13 residues. The germline V gene encodes CDR1 KGHPV and CDR2 FQNQEV (reference sequence). The V end was cut by 3 bases, the J end by 7 bases, with 10 bases between. Incomplete CDR3 DNA: TGTGCCAGCAGTCTCCAGGGGCGAGCTGAGCAGTTC. It encodes CASSLQGRAEQF. The full CDR3 protein reads CASSLQGRAEQFF.

Note on this clone: The gene names given are mouse names. With the read ending 1 residue before the CDR3 end, the germline J gene is used to fill in that end. The V and J genes are TRBV17 and TRBJ2-4; D remains ambiguous. The CDR3 consists of 14 residues. Between the trimmed V and J ends, which lost 3 bases and 3 bases, there was a span of 10 bases. The germline gives CDR1 MNHDT, CDR2 YYDKIL. The CDR3: CASSSGEGQNTLYF. The sequenced part of the CDR3 DNA is TGTGCTAGCAGTAGCGGGGAGGGACAAAACACCTTGTAC. Complete variable domain (other parts from reference TRBV17 and TRBJ2-4): DTTVKQNPRYKLARVGKPVNLICSQTMNHDTMYWYQKKPNQAPKLLLFYYDKILNREADTFEKFQSSRPNNSFCSLYIGSAGLEYSAMYLCASSSGEGQNTLYFGAGTRLSVL.

This clone came up once. Here the gene names and germline are mouse. The read comes to an end 1 residue before the CDR3 does, leaving the germline J gene to fill in the end. V and J are TRBV3 and TRBJ1-4; a possible D gene is TRBD1 (5 bases). V lost 5 bases and J 0 bases, leaving 7 bases between the germline ends. This CDR3 is 14 amino acids long. The V gene's germline CDR1 is SNHLY and CDR2 FYNGKV (reference sequence). The CDR3 bases that were read are TGTGCCAGCAGCCTGACAGTTTCCAACGAAAGATTATTT. Translation gives CASSLTVSNERLF. The complete CDR3 protein is CASSLTVSNERLFF. Supplemented by reference TRBV3 and TRBJ1-4, the full variable domain reads GPKVLQIPSHQIIDMGQMVTLNCDPVSNHLYFYWYKQILGQQMEFLVNFYNGKVMEKSKLFKDQFSVERPDGSYFTLKIQPTALEDSAVYFCASSLTVSNERLFFGHGTKLSVL.

On this clone: Genes here carry mouse names. Read data end 1 residue before the CDR3 end; the end is taken from the germline J gene. The V and J genes are TRBV13-2 and TRBJ2-1; TRBD1 aligns across 9 bases. The germline CDR1 and CDR2 sequences are NNHNN and SYGAGS (reference sequence). This CDR3 has 15 amino acids. J lost 7 bases, V lost 0 bases, and 5 bases had no gene match. Incomplete CDR3 DNA: TGTGCCAGCGGTGATGCACGGGACAGGGACGCTGAGCAGTTC. It is translated as CASGDARDRDAEQF. The CDR3 in full is CASGDARDRDAEQFF.

Worth noting for this clone: Gene names are mouse gene names. The read terminates 1 residue ahead of where the CDR3 ends, so the germline J gene completes it. The rearrangement links TRBV23 to TRBJ1-3. Germline CDR1 reads KGHTA; CDR2 reads FQNQQP. The CDR3 is made up of 15 amino acids. Incomplete CDR3 DNA: TGCTCCAGCAGTCAATCGCCGGGTTCTGGAAATACGCTCTAT. Encoded protein: CSSSQSPGSGNTLY. The CDR3, in full, reads CSSSQSPGSGNTLYF.

Comment on this clone: Gene names are the mouse ones. The part of the CDR3 DNA that was read is TGTGCCAGCAGTGATGGGAATTCCTATAATTCGCCCCTCTAC. Amino acids: CASSDGNSYNSPLY. The whole CDR3 reads CASSDGNSYNSPLYF. The chain recombines TRBV13-1 with TRBJ1-6; D gene ambiguous. The read finishes 1 residue shy of the CDR3 end, and the germline J gene is used to complete it. TRBJ1-6 is placed among ORFs of uncertain function. V shed 0 bases and J shed 0 bases, with 4 bases lying between them. The CDR3 extends over 15 amino acids. CDR1 and CDR2 from the germline V gene are NSHNY and SYGAGN.

A remark on this clone: These gene names are mouse names. The read stops 1 residue short of the end of the CDR3; the missing end is completed from the germline J gene. The chain has TRBV14 and TRBJ1-3; unclear D gene. Trimming removed 4 bases from V and 0 bases from J, with 5 bases in between. Germline values: CDR1 SGHDT, CDR2 FRDEAV. The CDR3 spans 13 residues. The sequenced CDR3 bases are TGTGCCAGCAGTCGGAATTCTGGAAATACGCTCTAT. It yields the protein CASSRNSGNTLY. The full CDR3 protein reads CASSRNSGNTLYF.

This clone is labeled as medium-sized (0.01 to 0.1%). The listed genes are named as in mouse. The sequence runs out 1 residue before the end of the CDR3; the remainder is reconstructed from the germline J gene. The chain has TRBV26 and TRBJ2-4; 9 nucleotides agree with TRBD2. Trimming cost V 5 bases and J 5 bases; bases outside gene matches: 5. The CDR3 is 14 residues long. The germline V gene has CDR1 KGHPV and CDR2 FQNQEV (reference sequence). CDR3 sequence reads: CASSMTGGLNTLYF. CDR3 bases read: TGTGCCAGCAGTATGACTGGGGGTCTAAACACCTTGTAC.

For this clone: Gene names are the mouse ones. The read finishes 1 residue shy of the CDR3 end, and the germline J gene is used to complete it. This chain links TRBV26 with TRBJ1-6; D remains ambiguous. Being an ORF, TRBJ1-6 has a function that is uncertain. V lost 2 bases to trimming and J lost 1 base, with 3 bases between them. The CDR3 loop spans 14 amino acids. CDR1 KGHPV and CDR2 FQNQEV come from the germline V gene (reference sequence). CDR3 protein: CASSLESYNSPLYF. The DNA read from the CDR3 is TGTGCCAGCAGTCTGGAGTCCTATAATTCGCCCCTCTAC.

Details on this clone: Mouse names are used for the genes. The read terminates 1 residue ahead of where the CDR3 ends, so the germline J gene completes it. The chain employs TRBV14 and TRBJ2-1; 7 positions match TRBD1. Germline-derived CDR1 and CDR2 are SGHDT and FRDEAV. The CDR3 runs to 15 residues. The junction had 2 bases not matched to a gene; V was cut back by 1 base and J by 1 base. CDR3 bases read: TGTGCCAGCAGTTTCCCGGGACAGAACTATGCTGAGCAGTTC. Encoded protein: CASSFPGQNYAEQF. The full CDR3 is CASSFPGQNYAEQFF.

A word on this clone: Gene labels here are mouse ones. The read terminates 1 residue before the CDR3 end, so the remaining end is supplied by the germline J gene. This rearrangement joins TRBV4 to TRBJ2-5, with D perhaps given as TRBD1 or TRBD2 (5 bases each). Deletions cut 3 bases from V and 8 bases from J, with 9 bases between. CDR3 length: 12 amino acids. The germline CDR1 and CDR2 sequences are LGHDT and YNNKQL (reference sequence). CDR3 protein: CASSYRDGTQYF. Partial CDR3 DNA: TGTGCCAGCAGCTACAGGGACGGCACCCAGTAC.

As concerns this clone: Gene names denote mouse genes. The read is 1 residue too short to cover the CDR3 end, so that end is filled in from the germline J gene. This chain uses TRBV12-1 with TRBJ2-5, with D perhaps being TRBD1 or TRBD2 (5 bases each). The CDR3 sequence is 13 residues long. Germline CDR1 is SGHSN and CDR2 is HYEKVE. Trimming took 2 bases from V and 4 from J, leaving 9 bases between them. CDR3 amino acids: CASSRGRKDTQYF. The DNA read from the CDR3 is TGTGCCAGCTCTCGGGGCAGAAAAGACACCCAGTAC.

Worth noting for this clone: Genes and germline come from the mouse. The observed sequence ends 1 residue before the CDR3 terminus, with the missing tail filled in from the germline J gene. The rearrangement uses TRBV26 and TRBJ1-4, with a weak D call TRBD1 (5 bases). Germline loops: CDR1 KGHPV, CDR2 FQNQEV (reference sequence). The CDR3 has 14 amino acids. The V and J ends lost 2 bases and 2 bases respectively, with 6 bases between them. The CDR3 region is CASSLKGSNERLFF. The sequenced CDR3 bases are TGTGCCAGCAGTCTGAAGGGGTCCAACGAAAGATTATTT. Filled out from reference TRBV26 and TRBJ1-4, the complete variable domain reads NSKVIQTPRYLVKGQGQKAKMRCIPEKGHPVVFWYQQNKNNEFKFLINFQNQEVLQQIDMTEKRFSAECPSNSPCSLEIQSSEAGDSALYLCASSLKGSNERLFFGHGTKLSVL.

As concerns this clone: Genes here carry mouse names. With the read ending 1 residue before the CDR3 end, the germline J gene is used to fill in that end. The chain is built from TRBV5 and TRBJ2-3; D is tentatively TRBD1 or TRBD2 (5 bases each). The germline gives CDR1 LGHNA, CDR2 YNLKQL (reference sequence). Between the trimmed V and J ends, which lost 2 bases and 0 bases, there was a span of 9 bases. This CDR3 has 15 residues. The sequenced CDR3 bases are TGTGCCAGCAGCCAAAAGGGACCGAGTGCAGAAACGCTGTAT. Translating gives CASSQKGPSAETLY. The whole CDR3 sequence reads CASSQKGPSAETLYF.

As for this clone: The listed genes are named as in mouse. The read comes to an end 1 residue before the CDR3 does, leaving the germline J gene to fill in the end. The chain couples TRBV16 to TRBJ2-1, with D perhaps TRBD2 (6 bases). In germline, CDR1 is SGHSA, CDR2 FRNQAP. V was shortened by 2 bases and J by 3 bases, with 8 bases between the two germline ends. This CDR3 contains 14 residues. CDR3 sequence: CASSLPGVYAEQFF. The CDR3 bases that were read are TGTGCAAGCAGCTTACCTGGGGTCTATGCTGAGCAGTTC.

By share, this clone ranks as medium-sized (0.01 to 0.1%). Here the gene names and germline are mouse. The observed sequence ends 1 residue before the CDR3 terminus, with the missing tail filled in from the germline J gene. The chain has TRBV26 and TRBJ2-7; 9 bases align to TRBD1. CDR3 length: 14 amino acids. Unmatched junction bases numbered 5, after V lost 4 bases and J lost 4 bases. Germline V gene data show CDR1 as KGHPV and CDR2 as FQNQEV (reference sequence). The sequenced part of the CDR3 DNA is TGTGCCAGCAGTCAAGGACAGGGGCTTTATGAACAGTAC. Amino acids: CASSQGQGLYEQY. The whole CDR3 is CASSQGQGLYEQYF. Complete variable domain (other parts from reference TRBV26 and TRBJ2-7): NSKVIQTPRYLVKGQGQKAKMRCIPEKGHPVVFWYQQNKNNEFKFLINFQNQEVLQQIDMTEKRFSAECPSNSPCSLEIQSSEAGDSALYLCASSQGQGLYEQYFGPGTRLTVL.

With respect to this clone: Gene and germline names: mouse. Coverage ceases 1 residue before the CDR3 finishes, and the germline J gene fills in the end. The V call is TRBV26, the J call TRBJ1-2; maybe TRBD1 (5 bases). Trimming cost V 2 bases and J 4 bases, with 11 bases left between them. The CDR3 runs 14 residues. Germline-derived CDR1 and CDR2 are KGHPV and FQNQEV (reference sequence). CDR3 DNA, as far as it was read: TGTGCCAGCAGTCTGAGGCAGGGCGGCTCCGACTACACC. It codes for CASSLRQGGSDYT. The whole CDR3 protein is CASSLRQGGSDYTF.

Comment on this clone: Genes and germline are mouse. The read terminates 1 residue ahead of where the CDR3 ends, so the germline J gene completes it. The rearrangement uses TRBV23 and TRBJ2-4; TRBD1 is the table's D call and was not checked against the DNA. CDR1 and CDR2 (germline): KGHTA, FQNQQP. The CDR3 has 13 amino acids. CDR3 DNA (partial): TGCTCCGGCAGTAGGGACAGCCAAAACACCTTGTAC. Translation gives CSGSRDSQNTLY. The CDR3 as a whole reads CSGSRDSQNTLYF.

Regarding this clone: Gene names and germline match the mouse. Read coverage stops 1 residue before the CDR3 terminus; the germline J gene supplies the remainder. V gene TRBV26 combines with J gene TRBJ2-3; TRBD2 might be the D (7 bases). The CDR3 is made up of 14 amino acids. The V gene lost 4 bases and the J gene lost 2 bases, with 10 bases spanning the gap. Germline CDR1 KGHPV, CDR2 FQNQEV (reference sequence). The chain's CDR3 is CASSQGGVAETLYF. CDR3 DNA (partial): TGTGCCAGCAGTCAGGGGGGCGTTGCAGAAACGCTGTAT.

This clone was counted a few times. Gene names and germline refer to mouse. Other DNA sequences in this sample translate to the same CDR3. The CDR3 DNA, read in part, is TGCTCCAGCAGTCAAGGGACTGGGGGTTATGAACAGTAC. It translates to CSSSQGTGGYEQY. The full CDR3 protein is CSSSQGTGGYEQYF. This chain connects TRBV23 to TRBJ2-7; TRBD2, the table's D call, was not compared with the DNA. Read coverage stops 1 residue before the CDR3 terminus; the germline J gene supplies the remainder. This CDR3 spans 14 amino acids. The germline V gene encodes CDR1 KGHTA and CDR2 FQNQQP. Using reference TRBV23 and TRBJ2-7 for the parts outside the CDR3, the full variable domain is DAAVTQKPRYLIKMKGQEAEMKCIPEKGHTAVFWYQQKQSKELKFLIYFQNQQPLDQIDMVKERFSAVCPSSSLCSLGIRTCEAEDSALYLCSSSQGTGGYEQYFGPGTRLTVL.

As for this clone: Genes and germline are mouse. Read coverage stops 1 residue before the CDR3 terminus; the germline J gene supplies the remainder. The chain recombines TRBV13-3 with TRBJ2-1; D gene unclear. Trimming removed 1 base at V and 5 bases at J, with 7 bases between. Per germline, CDR1 NNHDY and CDR2 SYVADS. The CDR3 spans 13 residues. The sequenced CDR3 bases are TGTGCCAGCAGTGATAATAGGAATGCTGAGCAGTTC. Encoded protein: CASSDNRNAEQF. The entire CDR3 sequence reads CASSDNRNAEQFF.

In the case of this clone: Mouse gene names apply. Incomplete CDR3 DNA: TGTGCTAGCAGTCCCGGGACAGGGTCCACAGAAGTCTTC. Translation: CASSPGTGSTEVF. The entire CDR3 sequence reads CASSPGTGSTEVFF. The chain has TRBV29 and TRBJ1-1, with 9 bases identical to TRBD1. The read halts 1 residue ahead of the CDR3 end, with the missing end drawn from the germline J gene. J lost 4 bases, V lost 5 bases, and 5 bases had no gene match. The CDR3 extends over 14 amino acids. Germline V gene data show CDR1 as MSHET and CDR2 as SYDVDS.

On this clone: Gene names and germline match the mouse. Coverage ceases 1 residue before the CDR3 finishes, and the germline J gene fills in the end. This rearrangement joins TRBV3 to TRBJ2-3; a possible D gene is TRBD1 (6 bases). This CDR3 comprises 15 residues. Germline V gene lookup returns CDR1 SNHLY and CDR2 FYNGKV (reference sequence). V was clipped by 1 base and J by 0 bases, with 8 bases between them. The CDR3 reads CASSLEQGSAETLYF. CDR3 DNA, as far as it was read: TGTGCCAGCAGCTTAGAGCAGGGGAGTGCAGAAACGCTGTAT.

Remarks on this clone: The genes and germline here are from mouse. The read gets to within 1 residue of the CDR3 end, and the germline J gene fills in the rest. The chain is built from TRBV1 and TRBJ1-1, with 8 bases fitting TRBD1. The CDR3 is made up of 14 amino acids. The germline gives CDR1 NSQYPW, CDR2 LRSPGD (reference sequence). The V and J ends lost 3 bases and 4 bases, in that order; junction bases with no gene match: 4. The CDR3: CTCSATGGGTEVFF. The DNA read from the CDR3 is TGCACCTGCAGTGCTACAGGGGGAGGCACAGAAGTCTTC.